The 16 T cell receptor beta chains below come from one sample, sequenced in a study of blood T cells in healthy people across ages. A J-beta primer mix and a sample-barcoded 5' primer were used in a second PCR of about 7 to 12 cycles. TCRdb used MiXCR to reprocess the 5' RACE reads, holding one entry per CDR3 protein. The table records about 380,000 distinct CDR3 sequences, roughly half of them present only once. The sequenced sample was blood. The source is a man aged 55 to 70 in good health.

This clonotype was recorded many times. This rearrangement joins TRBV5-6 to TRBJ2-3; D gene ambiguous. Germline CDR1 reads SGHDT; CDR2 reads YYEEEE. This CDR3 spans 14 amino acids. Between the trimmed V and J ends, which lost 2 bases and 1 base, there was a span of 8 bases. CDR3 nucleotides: TGTGCCAGCAGCTTTGGGCAGGGCACAGATACGCAGTATTTT. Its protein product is CASSFGQGTDTQYF.

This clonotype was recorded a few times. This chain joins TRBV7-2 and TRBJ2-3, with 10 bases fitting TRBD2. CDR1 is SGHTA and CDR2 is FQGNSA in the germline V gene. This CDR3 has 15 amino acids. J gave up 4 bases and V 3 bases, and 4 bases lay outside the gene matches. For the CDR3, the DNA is TGTGCCAGCAGCTTTAGTAGCGGGGGGTCAGATACGCAGTATTTT. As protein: CASSFSSGGSDTQYF.

The CDR3 coding sequence is TGTGCCAGCACCCCCGAGAGCGGGAGGGACAATGAGCAGTTCTTC. Protein sequence: CASTPESGRDNEQFF. The chain joins TRBV6-4 to TRBJ2-1; 10 bases map to TRBD2. V lost 7 bases and J lost 5; bases outside the gene matches: 8. In germline, CDR1 is MRHNA, CDR2 SNTAGT. The CDR3 loop spans 15 amino acids.

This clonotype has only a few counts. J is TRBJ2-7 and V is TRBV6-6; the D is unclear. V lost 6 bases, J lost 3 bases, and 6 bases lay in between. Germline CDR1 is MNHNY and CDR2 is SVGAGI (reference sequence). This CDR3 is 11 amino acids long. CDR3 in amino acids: CASSHFYEQYF. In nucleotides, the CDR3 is TGTGCCAGCAGCCATTTCTACGAGCAGTACTTC.

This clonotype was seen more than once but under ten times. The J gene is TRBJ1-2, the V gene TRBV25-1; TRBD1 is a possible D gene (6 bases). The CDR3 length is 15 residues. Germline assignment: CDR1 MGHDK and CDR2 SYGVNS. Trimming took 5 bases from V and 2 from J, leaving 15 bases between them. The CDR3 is CASSPTGGGNYGYTF. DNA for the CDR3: TGTGCCAGCAGTCCAACGGGGGGGGGCAACTATGGCTACACCTTC.

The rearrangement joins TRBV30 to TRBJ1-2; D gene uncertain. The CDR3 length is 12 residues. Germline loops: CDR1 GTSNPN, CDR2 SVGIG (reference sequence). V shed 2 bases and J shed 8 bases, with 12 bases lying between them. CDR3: CAWSPGPGGYTF. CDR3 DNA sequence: TGTGCCTGGAGTCCCGGACCTGGGGGCTACACCTTC.

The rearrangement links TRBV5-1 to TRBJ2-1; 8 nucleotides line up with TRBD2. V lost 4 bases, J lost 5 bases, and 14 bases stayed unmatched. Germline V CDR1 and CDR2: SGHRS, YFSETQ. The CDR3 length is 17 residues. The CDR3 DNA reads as TGCGCCAGCAGCCTAACCCCGCGGGAGGTCCCCGACAATGAGCAGTTCTTC. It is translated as CASSLTPREVPDNEQFF.

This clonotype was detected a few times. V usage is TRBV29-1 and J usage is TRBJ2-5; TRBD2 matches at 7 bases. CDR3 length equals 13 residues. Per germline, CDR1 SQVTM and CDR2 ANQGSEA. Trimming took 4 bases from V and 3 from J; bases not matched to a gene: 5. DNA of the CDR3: TGCAGCGTTGGGTGGCTAGCGGAAGAGACCCAGTACTTC. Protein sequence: CSVGWLAEETQYF.

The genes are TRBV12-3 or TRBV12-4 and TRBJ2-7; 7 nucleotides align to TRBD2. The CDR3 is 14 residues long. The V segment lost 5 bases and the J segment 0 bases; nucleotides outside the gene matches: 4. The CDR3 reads CASSRDYPSYEQYF. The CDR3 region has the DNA TGTGCCAGCAGTAGGGACTATCCCTCCTACGAGCAGTACTTC.

CDR3 bases: TGTGCCAGCAGGCTAGCGGATGGGGTCGGGGAGCTGTTTTTT. It yields the protein CASRLADGVGELFF. The chain recombines TRBV27 with TRBJ2-2; TRBD2 aligns across 7 bases. Trimming removed 6 bases from V and 7 bases from J; junction bases left unmatched: 8. Per the germline V gene, CDR1 is MNHEY and CDR2 is SMNVEV (reference sequence). The CDR3 covers 14 residues.

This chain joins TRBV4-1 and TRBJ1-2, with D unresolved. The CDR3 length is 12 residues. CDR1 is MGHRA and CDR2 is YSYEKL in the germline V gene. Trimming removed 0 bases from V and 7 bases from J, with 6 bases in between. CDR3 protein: CASSQDFGGYTF. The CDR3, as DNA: TGCGCCAGCAGCCAAGACTTTGGTGGCTACACCTTC.

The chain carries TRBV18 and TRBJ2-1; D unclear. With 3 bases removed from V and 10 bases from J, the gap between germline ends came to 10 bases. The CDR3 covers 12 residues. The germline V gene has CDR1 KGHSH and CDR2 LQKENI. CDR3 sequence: CASSPFGKEQFF. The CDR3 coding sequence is TGTGCCAGCTCACCCTTCGGCAAGGAGCAGTTCTTC.

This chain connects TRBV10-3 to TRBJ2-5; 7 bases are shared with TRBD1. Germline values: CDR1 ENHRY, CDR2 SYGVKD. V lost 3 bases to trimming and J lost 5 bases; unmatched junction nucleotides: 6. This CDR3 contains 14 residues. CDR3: CAISDRTGVETQYF. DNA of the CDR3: TGTGCCATCAGTGACCGTACAGGGGTTGAGACCCAGTACTTC.

Written as DNA, the CDR3 is TGTGCCAGCAGCCAAGCCCAGGGGACTAGCGGGAGAGAGCAGTTCTTC. Its protein is CASSQAQGTSGREQFF. The chain joins TRBV4-2 to TRBJ2-1; TRBD2 aligns across 14 bases. With 1 base clipped from V and 10 bases from J, the junction kept 6 bases outside the gene matches. The CDR3 consists of 16 residues. From germline, CDR1 is LGHNA and CDR2 YNFKEQ.

In DNA, the CDR3 is TGTGCCAGCAGCTTAGATTGGGCGGGGAGCTCCTACAATGAGCAGTTCTTC. It encodes CASSLDWAGSSYNEQFF. The V and J genes are TRBV11-2 and TRBJ2-1; possibly TRBD2 for D (6 bases). There are 17 residues in the CDR3. The germline V gene encodes CDR1 SGHAT and CDR2 FQNNGV. Trimming took 0 bases from V and 0 from J, leaving 12 bases between them.

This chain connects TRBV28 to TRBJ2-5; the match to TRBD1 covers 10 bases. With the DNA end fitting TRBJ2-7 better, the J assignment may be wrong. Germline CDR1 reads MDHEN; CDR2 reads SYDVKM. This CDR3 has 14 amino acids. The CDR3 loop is CASSYMGTGVEQYF. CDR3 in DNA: TGTGCCAGCAGTTATATGGGGACAGGGGTCGAGCAGTACTTC.